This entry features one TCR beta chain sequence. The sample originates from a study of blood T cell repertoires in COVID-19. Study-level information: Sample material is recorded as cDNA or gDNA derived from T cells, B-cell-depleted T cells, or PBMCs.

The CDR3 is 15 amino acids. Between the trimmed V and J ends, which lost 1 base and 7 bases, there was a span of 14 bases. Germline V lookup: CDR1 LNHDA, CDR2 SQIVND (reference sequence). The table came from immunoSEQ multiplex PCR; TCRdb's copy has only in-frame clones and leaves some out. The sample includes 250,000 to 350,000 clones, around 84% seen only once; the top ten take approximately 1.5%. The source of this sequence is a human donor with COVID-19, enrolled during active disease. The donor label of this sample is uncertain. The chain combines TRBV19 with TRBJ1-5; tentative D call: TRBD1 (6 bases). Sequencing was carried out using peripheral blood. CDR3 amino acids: CASSIAPTGRQPQHF. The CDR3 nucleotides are TGTGCCAGTAGTATAGCCCCGACAGGACGGCAGCCCCAGCATTTT.